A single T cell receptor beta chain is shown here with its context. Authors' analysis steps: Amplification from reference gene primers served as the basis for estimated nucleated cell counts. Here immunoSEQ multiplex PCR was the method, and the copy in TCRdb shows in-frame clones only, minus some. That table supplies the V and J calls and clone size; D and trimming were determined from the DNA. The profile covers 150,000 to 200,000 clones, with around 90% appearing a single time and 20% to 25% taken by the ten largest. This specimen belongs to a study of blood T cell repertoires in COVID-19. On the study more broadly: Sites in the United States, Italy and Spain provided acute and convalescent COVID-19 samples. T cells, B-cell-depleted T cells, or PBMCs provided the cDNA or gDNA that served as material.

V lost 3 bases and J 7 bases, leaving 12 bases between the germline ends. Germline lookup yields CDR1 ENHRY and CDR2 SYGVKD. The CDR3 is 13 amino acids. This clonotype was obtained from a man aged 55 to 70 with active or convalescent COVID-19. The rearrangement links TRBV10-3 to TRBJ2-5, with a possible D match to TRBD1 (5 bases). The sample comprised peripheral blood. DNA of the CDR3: TGTGCCATCAGTGATCAGGGCTCGGGGACCCAGTACTTC. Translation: CAISDQGSGTQYF.